The rows below give T cell receptor beta chains drawn from one sample of a study of T cell responses to AZD1222 COVID-19 vaccine. TCRdb's copy holds only in-frame clones and misses some; the assay was immunoSEQ multiplex PCR. The sample has about 140,000 clones; around 87% are singletons. The sample here was peripheral blood, taken on day 0 of AZD1222 vaccination. The receptor source for this set is an adult in good health. CDR3s include the opening cysteine and the closing phenylalanine or tryptophan. D genes are given only for firm matches. Size values are once, few and many counts, or a class for expanded clones, and some rows have none.

d_gene	v_gene	j_gene	abundance	CDR3nt	CDR3aa
NA	TRBV29-1	TRBJ1-2	once	TGCAGCGTTGACCCCAGGTGGAACTATGGCTACACCTTC	CSVDPRWNYGYTF
NA	TRBV5-1	TRBJ1-4	NA	TGCGCCAGCAGCTTGTTGTCGGTAAATGAAAAACTGTTTTTT	CASSLLSVNEKLFF
NA	TRBV19	TRBJ2-7	NA	TGTGCCAGTACGAGGGACACGGCTGGCGGAGCGTGCGAGCAGTACTTC	CASTRDTAGGACEQYF
NA	TRBV3-1/TRBV3-2	TRBJ1-1	NA	TGTGCCAGCAGCCAACACCGCGGGCCTACGGAAGCTTTCTTT	CASSQHRGPTEAFF
NA	TRBV11-2	TRBJ1-1	NA	TGTGCCAGCAGCTTAGAAAGGGCTTTCTTT	CASSLERAFF
NA	TRBV30	TRBJ2-2	NA	TGTGCCTGGAGGATTTTCGGGGAGCTGTTTTTT	CAWRIFGELFF
NA	TRBV28	TRBJ1-1	NA	TGTGCCAGCAGGGGGCCCATGAACACTGAAGCTTTCTTT	CASRGPMNTEAFF
TRBD1	TRBV29-1	TRBJ1-1	once	TGCAGCGTGGGACAGGGGGCGATGAACACTGAAGCTTTCTTT	CSVGQGAMNTEAFF
NA	TRBV7-9	TRBJ1-2	NA	TGTGCCAGCGGAGGGTCGCCGGACTCGGGAGCCTTC	CASGGSPDSGAF
NA	TRBV3-1/TRBV3-2	TRBJ2-3	NA	TGTGCCAGCAGCCAAGGGCAGGGCGACACAGATACGCAGTATTTT	CASSQGQGDTDTQYF
NA	TRBV9	TRBJ2-2	NA	TGTGCCAGCAGGGGGGACACCGGGGAGCTGTTTTTT	CASRGDTGELFF
TRBD2	TRBV5-8	TRBJ2-1	NA	TGTGCCAGCAGCCTACTAGCGGGGGGCAATGAGCAGTTCTTC	CASSLLAGGNEQFF
TRBD2	TRBV6-5	TRBJ2-1	NA	TGTGCCAGCAGTTACGCGGGAGGGTACAATGAGCAGTTCTTC	CASSYAGGYNEQFF
NA	TRBV4-1	TRBJ2-7	once	TGCGCCAGCAGCCAAGCGGTAGCGGACCGCTACGAGCAGTACTTC	CASSQAVADRYEQYF
NA	TRBV3-1/TRBV3-2	TRBJ1-5	NA	TGTGCCAGCAGCCAGGGAAGTGGGAGCAATCAGCCCCAGCATTTT	CASSQGSGSNQPQHF
TRBD1	TRBV6-1	TRBJ1-2	NA	TGTGCCAGCAGTGAGACAGGGAGGGATGGCTACACCTTC	CASSETGRDGYTF
TRBD1	TRBV7-2	TRBJ1-6	NA	TGTGCCAGCAATCTGGGACAGCCTAATTCACCCCTCCACTTT	CASNLGQPNSPLHF
NA	TRBV21-1	TRBJ1-6	NA	TGTGCCAGCAGCACCAAAACTGGATTCTATTCACTCCTCCACTTT	CASSTKTGFYSLLHF
NA	TRBV25-1	TRBJ2-3	NA	TGTGCCAGCAGTGAGTGGGGGGGCCAAGATACGCAGTATTTT	CASSEWGGQDTQYF
NA	TRBV5-1	TRBJ1-2	NA	TGCGCCAGCAGCTTGGAGTGGGGCAGTAACTATGGCTACACCTTC	CASSLEWGSNYGYTF
NA	TRBV2	TRBJ2-5	few	TGTGCCTGCACCTCGCTAGCCGGGGAGACCCAGTACTTC	CACTSLAGETQYF
NA	TRBV7-9	TRBJ1-2	NA	TGTGCCAGCAGCTTACCGAACTCAGGGCCTGGCTACACCTTC	CASSLPNSGPGYTF
TRBD2	TRBV18	TRBJ2-1	NA	TGTGCCAGCTCACCGCCGGGACTAGCGGGAGGCGAGCAGTTCTTC	CASSPPGLAGGEQFF
NA	TRBV7-6	TRBJ1-3	NA	TGTGCCAGCAGCTTAGTAGATGGCTCTGGAAACACCATATATTTT	CASSLVDGSGNTIYF
NA	TRBV7-2	TRBJ2-7	few	TGTGCCAGCAGCTTATCGCCGGCCGCGAGCGAGCAGTACTTC	CASSLSPAASEQYF
NA	TRBV6-1	TRBJ2-6	NA	TGTGCCAGCAGTGACGGAGGGACTGGGGCCAACGTCCTGACTTTC	CASSDGGTGANVLTF
NA	TRBV5-6	TRBJ1-5	NA	TGTGCCAGCAGCTTGAGCGGGAGCAATCAGCCCCAGCATTTT	CASSLSGSNQPQHF
TRBD2	TRBV4-1	TRBJ2-7	NA	TGCGCCAGCAGCCAAGTTGCGGGAGCGATCTACGAGCAGTACTTC	CASSQVAGAIYEQYF
NA	TRBV6-2/TRBV6-3	TRBJ2-2	NA	TGTGCCAGCAGTCCCCCGGGGACCGGGGAGCTGTTTTTT	CASSPPGTGELFF
NA	TRBV15	TRBJ1-4	NA	TGTGCCACCAGCAGAGCCCTAGGGGGAACTAATGAAAAACTGTTTTTT	CATSRALGGTNEKLFF
TRBD2	TRBV9	TRBJ2-7	NA	TGTGCCAGCAGCGTATCCGGGACTAGCGGGATGGGCGAGCAGTACTTC	CASSVSGTSGMGEQYF
NA	TRBV14	TRBJ1-3	NA	TGTGCCAGCAGCGTTGGAAACACCATATATTTT	CASSVGNTIYF
NA	TRBV5-1	TRBJ2-5	NA	TGCGCCAGCAGCCCCTCCCCAGAGACCCAGTACTTC	CASSPSPETQYF
NA	TRBV5-1	TRBJ1-1	NA	TGCGCCAGCAGCTTGACGGCCGCCACTGAAGCTTTCTTT	CASSLTAATEAFF
TRBD2	TRBV3-1/TRBV3-2	TRBJ2-1	NA	TGTGCCAGCAGCCGCCGCGGGAGCTCCTACAATGAGCAGTTCTTC	CASSRRGSSYNEQFF
NA	TRBV11-2	TRBJ1-4	NA	TGTGCCAGCAACTGCTGGGGGGAAAAACTGTTTTTT	CASNCWGEKLFF
NA	TRBV19	TRBJ1-1	NA	TGTGCCAGTACCGACTCGACGGGGACGCCCCGCGGGACTGAAGCTTTCTTT	CASTDSTGTPRGTEAFF
NA	TRBV5-1	TRBJ2-6	NA	TGCGCCAGCAGCTTGGAGGCGAGCTCTGGGGCCAACGTCCTGACTTTC	CASSLEASSGANVLTF
TRBD1	TRBV10-1	TRBJ1-1	NA	TGCGCCAGCAGGAGGACAGGGGAAACTGAAGCTTTCTTT	CASRRTGETEAFF
NA	TRBV28	TRBJ2-1	NA	TGTGCCAGCAGTTTAGGGCCCAGCCACTCCTACAATGAGCAGTTCTTC	CASSLGPSHSYNEQFF
TRBD2	TRBV6-5	TRBJ2-2	NA	TGTGCCAGCAGTTACCTCGCGGGGGGGCCCGGGGAGCTGTTTTTT	CASSYLAGGPGELFF
NA	TRBV7-2	TRBJ1-6	NA	TGTGCCAGCAGCTTAGAGGGGGTAAGGTCACCCCTCCACTTT	CASSLEGVRSPLHF
NA	TRBV19	TRBJ2-3	NA	TGTGCCAGTAGTAGGTGGGGCAGCACAGATACGCAGTATTTT	CASSRWGSTDTQYF
TRBD2	TRBV4-1	TRBJ2-1	NA	TGCGCCAGCAGCCAAGATGCCCCGCGGGAGGTCTCATACAATGAGCAGTTCTTC	CASSQDAPREVSYNEQFF
TRBD1	TRBV28	TRBJ1-2	NA	TGTGCCAGCAGTCTGACAGGGTACTATGGCTACACCTTC	CASSLTGYYGYTF
TRBD1	TRBV19	TRBJ2-7	NA	TGTGCCAGTAGTATGTCGGGTGCGACAGGGTCCTACGAGCAGTACTTC	CASSMSGATGSYEQYF
TRBD1	TRBV4-1	TRBJ1-2	NA	TGCGCCAGCAGCCCATCTCCGGGACAGCCCTATGGCTACACCTTC	CASSPSPGQPYGYTF
TRBD2	TRBV6-1	TRBJ2-7	NA	TGTGCCAGCAGTGCTCTACAGCGGGAGGGCCGAGGGTACGAGCAGTACTTC	CASSALQREGRGYEQYF
NA	TRBV10-2	TRBJ1-4	NA	TGCGCCAGCAGCGCCCCAGGTGCAACTAATGAAAAACTGTTTTTT	CASSAPGATNEKLFF
NA	TRBV2	TRBJ2-3	NA	TGTGCCAGCAGGAATACGCAGTATTTT	CASRNTQYF